The 24 T cell receptor beta chains below all came from one sample that was sequenced in a study of blood T cells in healthy people across ages. A second roughly 6 to 12 cycle PCR used barcoded and J-beta primers. A single record per CDR3 protein comes from TCRdb applying MiXCR to the 5' RACE reads. The table includes 550,000 to 700,000 distinct CDR3 sequences, 25% to 30% detected once. The sequenced material came from blood. These receptors were obtained from a woman between 70 and 85 years old in good health.

This clonotype was detected only a few times. The chain couples TRBV4-2 to TRBJ2-1; TRBD2 matches 11 bases. The J call may be mistaken, given a closer DNA end match to TRBJ2-5. Germline-derived CDR1 and CDR2 are LGHNA and YNFKEQ. CDR3 length: 15 amino acids. The CDR3 DNA reads as TGTGCCAGCCGCCCCACTAGCGGGGGATGGGAGACCCAGTACTTC. Encoded protein: CASRPTSGGWETQYF.

The rearrangement uses TRBV9 and TRBJ2-6; TRBD1 might be the D (6 bases). Per the germline V gene, CDR1 is SGDLS and CDR2 is YYNGEE. With 3 bases removed from V and 2 bases from J, the gap between germline ends came to 18 bases. This CDR3 has 18 residues. Here the CDR3 reads CASSGLSLQGTGANVLTF. The DNA of the CDR3 is TGTGCCAGCAGCGGCCTATCTCTCCAGGGGACTGGGGCCAACGTCCTGACTTTC.

This clonotype was observed a few times. The CDR3: CSASGRGRFTGELFF. The CDR3 DNA reads TGCAGTGCTAGCGGGAGGGGGCGCTTCACTGGGGAGCTGTTTTTT. V is TRBV20-1 and J is TRBJ2-2, with D tentatively TRBD2 (8 bases). V gave up 3 bases and J gave up 8 bases, with 19 bases separating them. CDR3 size: 15 residues. The germline CDR1 and CDR2 sequences are DFQATT and SNEGSKA (reference sequence).

The chain couples TRBV4-2 to TRBJ1-2, with unresolved D. This CDR3 contains 12 residues. CDR1 is LGHNA, CDR2 YNFKEQ, per germline. V lost 4 bases and J 8 bases, leaving 11 bases between the germline ends. As DNA, the CDR3 is TGTGCCAGCAGCCCACCCCGTGGGGGCTACACCTTC. It yields the protein CASSPPRGGYTF.

There are a few counts of this clonotype. V usage is TRBV30 and J usage is TRBJ1-1, with D hard to call. Germline V gene sequence: CDR1 GTSNPN, CDR2 SVGIG (reference sequence). This CDR3 is built from 13 residues. The V end was cut by 4 bases, the J end by 2 bases, with 11 bases between. Written as DNA, the CDR3 is TGTGCCTGGACTGGACTGGGAAACACTGAAGCTTTCTTT. The encoded protein is CAWTGLGNTEAFF.

The chain is built from TRBV7-2 and TRBJ2-3; D gene ambiguous. V lost 5 bases, J lost 0 bases, and 9 bases lay in between. Germline CDR1 and CDR2: SGHTA and FQGNSA. The CDR3 loop spans 14 amino acids. The CDR3 DNA is TGTGCCAGCAGCCGTTTCTCAAGCACAGATACGCAGTATTTT. It specifies CASSRFSSTDTQYF.

This clonotype appeared many times. This rearrangement joins TRBV9 to TRBJ1-2; TRBD1 is a possible D gene (5 bases). Trimming took off 4 bases at V and 4 bases at J, with 23 bases between the two ends. This CDR3 spans 17 amino acids. Germline V gene data show CDR1 as SGDLS and CDR2 as YYNGEE. CDR3 residues: CASSLNTGGGVGYGYTF. In nucleotides, the CDR3 is TGTGCCAGCAGCCTGAATACCGGGGGGGGAGTCGGCTATGGCTACACCTTC.

This chain connects TRBV6-1 to TRBJ2-1; D not resolved. The CDR3 totals 12 residues. Trimming cost V 5 bases and J 9 bases, with 11 bases left between them. Germline V gene lookup returns CDR1 MNHNS and CDR2 SASEGT. As DNA, the CDR3 is TGTGCCAGCAGTTCGCGGATGGGTGAGCAGTTCTTC. Translated, it gives CASSSRMGEQFF.

The chain links TRBV10-3 to TRBJ1-2; a weak D match, TRBD1 (6 bases). CDR3 length: 15 residues. The V gene lost 3 bases and the J gene lost 4 bases, with 15 bases spanning the gap. Germline CDR1 reads ENHRY; CDR2 reads SYGVKD. The CDR3 loop reads CAISDHTGPTYGYTF. Written as DNA, the CDR3 is TGTGCCATCAGTGACCATACAGGGCCGACCTATGGCTACACCTTC.

The gene calls are TRBV2 and TRBJ1-2, with 7 nucleotides matching TRBD1. Germline CDR1 is SNHLY and CDR2 is FYNNEI. Trimming at V came to 6 bases and at J to 6 bases, leaving 7 bases not matched to a gene. The CDR3 runs 13 residues. CDR3 protein: CASRDDRVDGYTF. The CDR3 region has the DNA TGTGCCAGCAGGGACGACAGGGTAGATGGCTACACCTTC.

The chain joins TRBV4-1 to TRBJ2-5, with a possible D match to TRBD1 (5 bases). The DNA matches TRBJ2-7 better at its end, which makes the J call doubtful. Germline V lookup: CDR1 MGHRA, CDR2 YSYEKL. This CDR3 comprises 15 residues. In DNA, the CDR3 is TGCGCCAGCAGCCAAGAAGCCCTGGGGCGCTACGAGCAGTACTTC. Its protein product is CASSQEALGRYEQYF.

This clonotype occurred a few times. V usage is TRBV5-6 and J usage is TRBJ2-5; 12 bases are a match to TRBD2. Germline values: CDR1 SGHDT, CDR2 YYEEEE. The V gene end was trimmed by 0 bases and the J gene end by 1 base; junction bases not matched to a gene: 1. The CDR3 extends over 16 amino acids. CDR3 nucleotide sequence: TGTGCCAGCAGCTTGGAGACTAGCGGGGGCCAAGAGACCCAGTACTTC. As protein: CASSLETSGGQETQYF. Combining the CDR3 with reference TRBV5-6 and TRBJ2-5 gives the whole variable domain DAGVTQSPTHLIKTRGQQVTLRCSPKSGHDTVSWYQQALGQGPQFIFQYYEEEERQRGNFPDRFSGHQFPNYSSELNVNALLLGDSALYLCASSLETSGGQETQYFGPGTRLLVL.

The V call is TRBV7-8, the J call TRBJ2-4, with D possibly being TRBD1 (5 bases). CDR1 is SGHVS and CDR2 is FQNEAQ in the germline V gene. Between the trimmed V and J ends, which lost 0 bases and 7 bases, there was a span of 16 bases. The CDR3 is 16 amino acids. The CDR3 sequence: CASSLAAGAERNIQYF. DNA for the CDR3: TGTGCCAGCAGCTTAGCGGCTGGGGCAGAGAGGAACATTCAGTACTTC.

This clonotype was found a few times. The chain carries TRBV29-1 and TRBJ2-5; 7 nucleotides line up with TRBD2. The DNA end is more similar to TRBJ2-1, so the J call may be wrong. Germline V gene data show CDR1 as SQVTM and CDR2 as ANQGSEA. The CDR3 sequence is 14 residues long. CDR3: CSVDAERDRDEQFF. The CDR3 DNA follows: TGCAGCGTTGATGCCGAGCGGGATAGGGATGAGCAGTTCTTC.

The gene calls are TRBV20-1 and TRBJ2-4, with 8 bases matching TRBD1. CDR3 length: 14 residues. Per the germline V gene, CDR1 is DFQATT and CDR2 is SNEGSKA (reference sequence). Trimming at V came to 6 bases and at J to 8 bases, leaving 12 bases not matched to a gene. CDR3 DNA sequence: TGCAGTGCCCCGAAAAGACAGGGGTTGTACATTCAGTACTTC. Residues: CSAPKRQGLYIQYF.

There are many counts of this clonotype. V gene TRBV4-1 combines with J gene TRBJ2-1, with 7 bases lining up with TRBD2. With 0 bases clipped from V and 7 bases from J, the junction kept 9 bases outside the gene matches. CDR1 and CDR2 (germline): MGHRA, YSYEKL. There are 16 residues in the CDR3. The CDR3 sequence is CASSQDYRLAGNEQFF. The CDR3 nucleotides read TGCGCCAGCAGCCAAGACTATCGACTAGCAGGGAATGAGCAGTTCTTC.

This clonotype was found a few times. The chain couples TRBV7-2 to TRBJ2-6, with a weak D call TRBD2 (6 bases). Germline values: CDR1 SGHTA, CDR2 FQGNSA. This CDR3 comprises 19 residues. Trimming removed 0 bases at V and 1 base at J, with 16 bases between. CDR3 amino acids: CASSLAGGRVRSGANVLTF. For the CDR3, the DNA is TGTGCCAGCAGCTTAGCGGGGGGTCGCGTGAGATCTGGGGCCAACGTCCTGACTTTC.

V usage is TRBV5-1 and J usage is TRBJ2-7, with D maybe TRBD1 (8 bases). Looked up from germline, CDR1 is SGHRS and CDR2 is YFSETQ. Trimming cost V 3 bases and J 4 bases, with 14 bases left between them. The CDR3 runs to 14 residues. CDR3 loop: CASSWEGQEYEQYF. In DNA, the CDR3 is TGCGCCAGCAGCTGGGAGGGACAGGAATACGAGCAGTACTTC.

In this sample, this clonotype turned up many times. This chain uses TRBV6-1 with TRBJ1-4; D remains ambiguous. This CDR3 is built from 13 residues. Germline V gene sequence: CDR1 MNHNS, CDR2 SASEGT. Trimming took 6 bases from V and 6 from J, leaving 11 bases between them. CDR3 region: CASRISRDEKLFF. CDR3 nucleotides: TGTGCCAGCAGAATATCCCGGGATGAAAAACTGTTTTTT.

On this clonotype: Since the CDR3 does not end with the conserved phenylalanine or tryptophan, this likely comes from a read error. The chain uses TRBV7-2 and TRBJ2-1; weak D call: TRBD2 (5 bases). CDR1 SGHTA and CDR2 FQGNSA come from the germline V gene. There are 12 residues in the CDR3. V lost 5 bases to trimming and J lost 4 bases, with 6 bases between them. CDR3 amino acids: CASSREYNEQFL. CDR3 DNA: TGTGCCAGCAGCCGGGAATACAATGAGCAGTTCCTC.

This clonotype was recorded a few times. The genes are TRBV7-2 and TRBJ2-5; unclear D gene. The end of the DNA fits TRBJ2-1 better, so the J call may be wrong. The CDR3 covers 14 residues. The germline V gene has CDR1 SGHTA and CDR2 FQGNSA. CDR3: CASSSIFRYNEQFF. Here the CDR3 DNA reads TGTGCCAGCAGCTCAATCTTTAGGTACAATGAGCAGTTCTTC.

This clonotype has a handful of counts. One end of the junction fails to match germline, which may point to a read error. The CDR3 DNA reads TGTGCCGGCAGCTTGGACAGGGTGGCAGATACGCAGTATTTT. Its translation: CAGSLDRVADTQYF. The J gene is TRBJ2-3, the V gene TRBV7-8; 8 positions match TRBD1. There are 14 residues in the CDR3. Germline assignment: CDR1 SGHVS and CDR2 FQNEAQ.

There are a few counts of this clonotype. The rearrangement joins TRBV9 to TRBJ2-1; TRBD2 might be the D (6 bases). Germline assignment: CDR1 SGDLS and CDR2 YYNGEE. Deletions cut 0 bases from V and 0 bases from J, with 10 bases between. CDR3 length: 16 amino acids. The DNA of the CDR3 is TGTGCCAGCAGCGTAGGGGCGGGAAGCTCCTACAATGAGCAGTTCTTC. It encodes CASSVGAGSSYNEQFF.

This clonotype appeared a few times. The V and J genes are TRBV5-1 and TRBJ2-2; D is undetermined. This CDR3 has 14 residues. Between the trimmed V and J ends, which lost 6 bases and 5 bases, there was a span of 14 bases. From germline, CDR1 is SGHRS and CDR2 YFSETQ. CDR3 amino acids: CASNPVLGTGELFF. DNA for the CDR3: TGCGCCAGCAACCCAGTACTGGGGACCGGGGAGCTGTTTTTT.